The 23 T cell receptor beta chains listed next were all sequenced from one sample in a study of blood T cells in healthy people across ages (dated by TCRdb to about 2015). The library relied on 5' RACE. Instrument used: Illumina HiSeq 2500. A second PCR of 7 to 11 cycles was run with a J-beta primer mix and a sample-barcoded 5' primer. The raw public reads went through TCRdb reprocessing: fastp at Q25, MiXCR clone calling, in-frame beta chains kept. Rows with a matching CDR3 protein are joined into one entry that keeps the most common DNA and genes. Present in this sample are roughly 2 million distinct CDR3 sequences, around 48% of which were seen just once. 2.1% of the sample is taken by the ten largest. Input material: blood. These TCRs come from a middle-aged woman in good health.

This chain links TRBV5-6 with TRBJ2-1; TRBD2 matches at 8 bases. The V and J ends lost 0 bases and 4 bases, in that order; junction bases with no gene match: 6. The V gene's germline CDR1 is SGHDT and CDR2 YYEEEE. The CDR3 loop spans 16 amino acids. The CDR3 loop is CASSLGSGGDYNEQFF. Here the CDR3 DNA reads TGTGCCAGCAGCTTGGGCAGCGGGGGCGATTACAATGAGCAGTTCTTC.

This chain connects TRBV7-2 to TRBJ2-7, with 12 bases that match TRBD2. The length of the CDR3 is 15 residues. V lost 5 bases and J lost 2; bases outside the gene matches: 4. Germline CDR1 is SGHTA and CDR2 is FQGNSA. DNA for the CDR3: TGTGCCAGCAGCCCCACTAGCGGGGGGACCTACGAGCAGTACTTC. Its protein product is CASSPTSGGTYEQYF.

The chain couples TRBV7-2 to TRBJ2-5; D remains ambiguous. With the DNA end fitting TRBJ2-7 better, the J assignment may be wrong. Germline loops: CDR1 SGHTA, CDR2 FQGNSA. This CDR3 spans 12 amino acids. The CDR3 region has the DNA TGTGCCAGCAGCAGGACGTATGGCGAGCAGTACTTC. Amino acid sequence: CASSRTYGEQYF.

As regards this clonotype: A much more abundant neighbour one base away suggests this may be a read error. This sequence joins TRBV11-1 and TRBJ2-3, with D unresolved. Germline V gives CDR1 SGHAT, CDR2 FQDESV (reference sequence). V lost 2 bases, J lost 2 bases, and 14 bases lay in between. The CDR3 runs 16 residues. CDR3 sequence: CASSLYSEGLTDTQYF. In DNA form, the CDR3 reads TGTGCCAGCAGCTTATACAGTGAAGGTCTCACAGATACGCAGTATTTT.

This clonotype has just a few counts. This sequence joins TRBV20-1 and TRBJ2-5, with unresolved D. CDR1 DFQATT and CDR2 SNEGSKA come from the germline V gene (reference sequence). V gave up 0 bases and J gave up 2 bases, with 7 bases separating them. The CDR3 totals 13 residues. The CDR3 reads CSARDGEQETQYF. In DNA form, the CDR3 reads TGCAGTGCTAGAGATGGAGAGCAAGAGACCCAGTACTTC.

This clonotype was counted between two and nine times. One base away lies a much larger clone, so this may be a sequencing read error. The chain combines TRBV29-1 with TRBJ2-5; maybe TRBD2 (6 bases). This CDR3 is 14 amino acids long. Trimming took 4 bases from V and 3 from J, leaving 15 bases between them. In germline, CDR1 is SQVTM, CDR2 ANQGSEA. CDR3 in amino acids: CSVGVGTGKETQYF. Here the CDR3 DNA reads TGCAGCGTTGGTGTCGGGACTGGGAAAGAGACCCAGTACTTC.

The CDR3 loop is CASSRSGGPSAHPKQETQYF. The CDR3 DNA follows: TGTGCCAGCAGCCGCAGCGGGGGGCCGAGTGCCCATCCGAAGCAAGAGACCCAGTACTTC. This chain links TRBV3-1 with TRBJ2-5, with 9 bases that match TRBD2. V was pared by 4 bases and J by 2 bases, with 20 bases of the junction left unmatched. The CDR3 has 20 amino acids. Germline CDR1 LGHDT, CDR2 YNNKEL (reference sequence).

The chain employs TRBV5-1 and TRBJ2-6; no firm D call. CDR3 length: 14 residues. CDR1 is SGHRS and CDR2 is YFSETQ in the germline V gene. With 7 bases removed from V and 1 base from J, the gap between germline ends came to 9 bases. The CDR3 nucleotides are TGCGCCAGCGAAGGTGGGTCTGGGGCCAACGTCCTGACTTTC. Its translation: CASEGGSGANVLTF.

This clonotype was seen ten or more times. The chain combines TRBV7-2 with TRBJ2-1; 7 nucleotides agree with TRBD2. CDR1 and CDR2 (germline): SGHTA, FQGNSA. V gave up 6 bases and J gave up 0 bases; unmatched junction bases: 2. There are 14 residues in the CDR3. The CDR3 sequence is CASRGGSSYNEQFF. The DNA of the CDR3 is TGTGCCAGCAGGGGGGGGAGCTCCTACAATGAGCAGTTCTTC.

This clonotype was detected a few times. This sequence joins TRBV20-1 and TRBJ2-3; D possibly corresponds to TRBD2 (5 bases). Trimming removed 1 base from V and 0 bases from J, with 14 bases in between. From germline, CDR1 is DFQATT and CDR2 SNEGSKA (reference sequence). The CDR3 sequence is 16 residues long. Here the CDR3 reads CSARGVGVDSTDTQYF. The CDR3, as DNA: TGCAGTGCTAGAGGTGTCGGGGTCGATAGCACAGATACGCAGTATTTT.

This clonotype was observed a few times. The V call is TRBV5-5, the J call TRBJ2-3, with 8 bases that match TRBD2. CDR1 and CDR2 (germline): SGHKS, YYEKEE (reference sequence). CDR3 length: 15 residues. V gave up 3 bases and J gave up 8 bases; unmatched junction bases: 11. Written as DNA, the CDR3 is TGTGCCAGCAGCTCCGGGACTAGTGGCCGCGGTACGCAGTATTTT. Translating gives CASSSGTSGRGTQYF.

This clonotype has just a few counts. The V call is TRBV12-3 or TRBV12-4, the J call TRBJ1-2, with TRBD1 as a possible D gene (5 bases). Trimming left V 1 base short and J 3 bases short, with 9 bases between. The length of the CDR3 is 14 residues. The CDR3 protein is CASSLEGWDYGYTF. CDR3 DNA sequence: TGTGCCAGCAGTTTAGAGGGGTGGGACTATGGCTACACCTTC.

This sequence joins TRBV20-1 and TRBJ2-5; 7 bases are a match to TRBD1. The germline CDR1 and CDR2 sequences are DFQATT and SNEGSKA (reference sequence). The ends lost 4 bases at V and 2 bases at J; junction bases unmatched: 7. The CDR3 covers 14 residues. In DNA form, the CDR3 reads TGCAGTGCTAATATGCCGGGACAGCAAGAGACCCAGTACTTC. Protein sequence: CSANMPGQQETQYF.

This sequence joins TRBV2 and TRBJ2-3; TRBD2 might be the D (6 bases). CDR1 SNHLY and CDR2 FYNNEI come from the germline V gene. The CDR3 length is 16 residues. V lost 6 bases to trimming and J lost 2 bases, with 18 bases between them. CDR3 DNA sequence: TGTGCCAGCAGGGGGGTTCGGGGGATCTCCACAGATACGCAGTATTTT. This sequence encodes CASRGVRGISTDTQYF.

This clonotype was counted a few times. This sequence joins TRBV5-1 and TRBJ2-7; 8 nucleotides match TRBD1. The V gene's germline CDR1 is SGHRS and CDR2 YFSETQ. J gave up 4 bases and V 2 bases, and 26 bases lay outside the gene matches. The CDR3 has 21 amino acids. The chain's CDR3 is CASSFASAFSPNYYRGYEQYF. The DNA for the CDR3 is TGCGCCAGCAGCTTTGCCTCCGCCTTTTCCCCAAACTATTACAGGGGGTACGAGCAGTACTTC.

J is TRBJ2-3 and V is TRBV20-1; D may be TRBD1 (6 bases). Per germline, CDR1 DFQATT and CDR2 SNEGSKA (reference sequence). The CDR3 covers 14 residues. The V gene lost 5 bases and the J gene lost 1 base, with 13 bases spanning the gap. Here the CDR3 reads CSAHTGRGTDTQYF. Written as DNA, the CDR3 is TGCAGTGCTCATACAGGGCGGGGCACAGATACGCAGTATTTT.

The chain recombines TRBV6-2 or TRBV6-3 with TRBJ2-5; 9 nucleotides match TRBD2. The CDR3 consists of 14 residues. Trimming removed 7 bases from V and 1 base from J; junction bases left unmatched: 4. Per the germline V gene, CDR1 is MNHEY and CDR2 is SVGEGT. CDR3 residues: CASIHSGGQETQYF. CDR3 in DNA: TGTGCCAGCATCCATAGCGGGGGCCAAGAGACCCAGTACTTC.

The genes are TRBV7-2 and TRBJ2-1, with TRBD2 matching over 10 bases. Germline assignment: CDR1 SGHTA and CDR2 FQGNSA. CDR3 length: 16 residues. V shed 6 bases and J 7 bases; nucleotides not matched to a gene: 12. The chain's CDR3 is CASSHKRGGQANEQFF. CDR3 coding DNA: TGTGCCAGCAGTCATAAGCGGGGGGGCCAGGCGAATGAGCAGTTCTTC.

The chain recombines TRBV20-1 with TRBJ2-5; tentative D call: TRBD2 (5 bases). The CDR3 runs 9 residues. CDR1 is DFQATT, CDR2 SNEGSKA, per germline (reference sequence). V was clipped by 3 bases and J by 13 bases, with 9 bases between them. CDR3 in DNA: TGCAGTGCTAGGAGGACTGCGTACTTC. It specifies CSARRTAYF.

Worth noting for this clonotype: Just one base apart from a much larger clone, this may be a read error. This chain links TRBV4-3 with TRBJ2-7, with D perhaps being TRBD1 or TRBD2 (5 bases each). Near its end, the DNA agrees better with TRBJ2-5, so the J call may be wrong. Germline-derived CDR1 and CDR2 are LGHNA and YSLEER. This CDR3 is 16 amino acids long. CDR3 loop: CASSRVLRDPEGTQYF. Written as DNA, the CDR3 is TGCGCCAGCAGCCGGGTACTCAGGGATCCCGAGGGGACCCAGTACTTC.

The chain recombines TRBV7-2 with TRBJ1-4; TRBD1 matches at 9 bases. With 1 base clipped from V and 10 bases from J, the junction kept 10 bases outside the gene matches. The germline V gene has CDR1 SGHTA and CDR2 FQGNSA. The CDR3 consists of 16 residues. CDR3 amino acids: CASSLVGTGLAGKLFF. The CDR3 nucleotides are TGTGCCAGCAGCTTAGTCGGGACAGGGTTAGCAGGAAAACTGTTTTTT.

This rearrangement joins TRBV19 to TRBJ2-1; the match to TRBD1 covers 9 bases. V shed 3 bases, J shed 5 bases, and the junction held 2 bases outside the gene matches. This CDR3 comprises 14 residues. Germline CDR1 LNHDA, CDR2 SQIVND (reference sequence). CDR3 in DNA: TGTGCCAGTAGTATCGACAGGGGGAACAATGAGCAGTTCTTC. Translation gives CASSIDRGNNEQFF.

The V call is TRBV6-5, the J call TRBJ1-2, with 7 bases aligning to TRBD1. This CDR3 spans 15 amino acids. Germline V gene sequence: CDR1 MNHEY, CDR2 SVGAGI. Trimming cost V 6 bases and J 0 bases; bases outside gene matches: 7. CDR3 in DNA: TGTGCCAGCAGCTCGAGGGACAGTGCTAACTATGGCTACACCTTC. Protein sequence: CASSSRDSANYGYTF.